These 32 T cell receptor beta chains came from one sample sequenced in a study of cytomegalovirus exposure and HLA in healthy donors. The primer mix had 60 Vbeta and 13 Jbeta primers. Sequencing was performed with immunoSEQ multiplex PCR; in TCRdb, only in-frame clones are kept and a portion is missing. The data show just over 150,000 clones, approximately 80% seen once. Input material: PBMCs. The source is a man between 18 and 35 years old in good health and CMV-seronegative.

This clone was picked up a small number of times. The DNA of the CDR3 is TGTGCCAGCAGCACTCTTCGGACAAGAACTGAGAACACTGAAGCTTTCTTT. As protein: CASSTLRTRTENTEAFF. This chain joins TRBV11-1 and TRBJ1-1; possibly TRBD1 for D (5 bases). Trimming took 5 bases from V and 1 from J, leaving 20 bases between them. Germline values: CDR1 SGHAT, CDR2 FQDESV (reference sequence). This CDR3 has 17 residues.

The gene calls are TRBV9 and TRBJ1-4, with D uncertain. The V and J ends lost 2 bases and 0 bases respectively, with 8 bases between them. The CDR3 has 15 residues. The V gene's germline CDR1 is SGDLS and CDR2 YYNGEE. The CDR3 sequence is CASSVHSSTNEKLFF. In DNA form, the CDR3 reads TGTGCCAGCAGCGTTCACAGCTCAACTAATGAAAAACTGTTTTTT.

This CDR3 reads CASSVAGGPSEQFF. The DNA of the CDR3 is TGTGCCAGCAGTGTCGCGGGAGGGCCGAGTGAGCAGTTCTTC. V is TRBV6-4 and J is TRBJ2-1; 9 positions agree with TRBD2. This CDR3 is 14 amino acids long. The trim removed 4 bases at V and 9 bases at J, leaving 7 bases unmatched. From germline, CDR1 is MRHNA and CDR2 SNTAGT.

The chain couples TRBV25-1 to TRBJ1-1, with 10 positions matching TRBD1. Per the germline V gene, CDR1 is MGHDK and CDR2 is SYGVNS. V lost 4 bases, J lost 4 bases, and 12 bases stayed unmatched. The CDR3 is 17 residues long. This CDR3 reads CASSGGQGVSWGTEAFF. The CDR3, as DNA: TGTGCCAGCAGTGGAGGACAGGGGGTCTCTTGGGGCACTGAAGCTTTCTTT.

The CDR3 spells CASSLPLGAGGPYEQYF. The CDR3 DNA sequence: TGTGCCAGCAGTTTACCCCTCGGGGCGGGAGGGCCCTACGAGCAGTACTTC. V gene TRBV28 combines with J gene TRBJ2-7; 9 nucleotides line up with TRBD2. The V gene end was trimmed by 2 bases and the J gene end by 2 bases; junction bases not matched to a gene: 10. The V gene's germline CDR1 is MDHEN and CDR2 SYDVKM. The length of the CDR3 is 17 residues.

On this clone itself: A junction boundary mismatches the germline segment, possibly from a read error. The chain couples TRBV6-6 to TRBJ1-6, with 9 bases identical to TRBD1. This CDR3 spans 15 amino acids. Germline CDR1 reads MNHNY; CDR2 reads SVGAGI (reference sequence). The CDR3 spells CVSSGPGTGNSPLHF. The CDR3 DNA reads TGTGTCAGCAGTGGACCCGGGACAGGGAATTCACCCCTCCACTTT.

The V call is TRBV28, the J call TRBJ2-7; 11 bases are shared with TRBD1. V gave up 3 bases and J gave up 6 bases; unmatched junction bases: 10. There are 16 residues in the CDR3. CDR1 is MDHEN and CDR2 is SYDVKM in the germline V gene. This chain's CDR3 is CASSFSGQGASFEQYF. The CDR3 bases are TGTGCCAGCAGTTTTTCAGGACAGGGGGCTTCGTTCGAGCAGTACTTC.

The chain carries TRBV29-1 and TRBJ1-1; D remains ambiguous. Trimming shortened V by 7 bases and J by 3 bases, and 18 bases separated the two germline ends. In germline, CDR1 is SQVTM, CDR2 ANQGSEA. CDR3 length equals 14 residues. CDR3 protein: CSDPSEERDTEAFF. CDR3 DNA: TGCAGCGACCCTTCGGAGGAGAGGGACACTGAAGCTTTCTTT.

V gene TRBV7-9 combines with J gene TRBJ2-2; unclear D gene. V shed 2 bases and J shed 2 bases, with 3 bases lying between them. The CDR3 is made up of 13 amino acids. Germline CDR1 and CDR2: SEHNR and FQNEAQ (reference sequence). The CDR3: CASSLLNTGELFF. In DNA form, the CDR3 reads TGTGCCAGCAGCTTACTTAACACCGGGGAGCTGTTTTTT.

This rearrangement joins TRBV7-9 to TRBJ2-1, with TRBD2 identical over 12 bases. In germline, CDR1 is SEHNR, CDR2 FQNEAQ (reference sequence). This CDR3 spans 15 amino acids. After removal of 6 bases from V and 7 bases from J, the junction contained 7 bases not matched to a gene. The chain's CDR3 is CASSRLTSGGNEQFF. The DNA of the CDR3 is TGTGCCAGCAGTCGATTGACTAGCGGGGGAAATGAGCAGTTCTTC.

V usage is TRBV7-8 and J usage is TRBJ1-6, with D tentatively TRBD1 (5 bases). There are 17 residues in the CDR3. Germline CDR1 and CDR2: SGHVS and FQNEAQ. V gave up 5 bases and J gave up 8 bases, with 22 bases separating them. CDR3 coding DNA: TGTGCCAGCAGCAGCCGGTACGGGGGGGACTTCTATTCACCCCTCCACTTT. It yields the protein CASSSRYGGDFYSPLHF. Supplemented by reference TRBV7-8 and TRBJ1-6, the full variable domain reads GAGVSQSPRYKVAKRGQDVALRCDPISGHVSLFWYQQALGQGPEFLTYFQNEAQLDKSGLPSDRFFAERPEGSVSTLKIQRTQQEDSAVYLCASSSRYGGDFYSPLHFGNGTRLTVT.

The V and J genes are TRBV9 and TRBJ2-2; TRBD2 matches at 7 bases. There are 16 residues in the CDR3. V lost 4 bases to trimming and J lost 2 bases; unmatched junction nucleotides: 8. Germline V CDR1 and CDR2: SGDLS, YYNGEE. The CDR3 region is CASSPPGDYNTGELFF. The CDR3 DNA sequence: TGTGCCAGCAGCCCGCCGGGGGACTACAACACCGGGGAGCTGTTTTTT.

This chain connects TRBV9 to TRBJ2-1, with 8 nucleotides matching TRBD2. V shed 0 bases, J shed 9 bases, and the junction held 5 bases outside the gene matches. CDR3 length equals 14 residues. The germline V gene has CDR1 SGDLS and CDR2 YYNGEE. The CDR3 sequence: CASSVAGGPFEQFF. The CDR3 nucleotides are TGTGCCAGCAGCGTAGCGGGAGGGCCTTTTGAGCAGTTCTTC. The whole variable domain, remainder taken from reference TRBV9 and TRBJ2-1, is DSGVTQTPKHLITATGQRVTLRCSPRSGDLSVYWYQQSLDQGLQFLIQYYNGEERAKGNILERFSAQQFPDLHSELNLSSLELGDSALYFCASSVAGGPFEQFFGPGTRLTVL.

A note on this clone: This sample includes further DNA sequences coding for the same CDR3. V gene TRBV28 combines with J gene TRBJ1-1; D is possibly TRBD1 (5 bases). Germline lookup yields CDR1 MDHEN and CDR2 SYDVKM. There are 13 residues in the CDR3. V lost 5 bases, J lost 5 bases, and 12 bases lay in between. Here the CDR3 reads CASSLSGRTEAFF. The CDR3 nucleotides read TGTGCCAGCAGTCTATCAGGGCGGACTGAAGCTTTCTTT. The full variable domain, rest sourced from reference TRBV28 and TRBJ1-1, is DVKVTQSSRYLVKRTGEKVFLECVQDMDHENMFWYRQDPGLGLRLIYFSYDVKMKEKGDIPEGYSVSREKKERFSLILESASTNQTSMYLCASSLSGRTEAFFGQGTRLTVV.

The chain uses TRBV29-1 and TRBJ2-2, with 15 nucleotides matching TRBD2. The CDR3 is 18 residues long. Trimming removed 4 bases from V and 1 base from J; junction bases left unmatched: 7. Germline lookup yields CDR1 SQVTM and CDR2 ANQGSEA. The CDR3 reads CSVVDTGLAGGNTGELFF. The CDR3 DNA reads TGCAGCGTTGTGGACACGGGACTAGCGGGGGGGAACACCGGGGAGCTGTTTTTT.

The J gene is TRBJ1-5, the V gene TRBV6-1, with TRBD1 as a possible D gene (5 bases). Trimming stripped 0 bases from V and 15 bases from J, with 15 bases between. CDR1 is MNHNS and CDR2 is SASEGT in the germline V gene. This CDR3 comprises 13 residues. CDR3 bases: TGTGCCAGCAGTGAAGCGCTGACAGCCCAGGGGCATTTT. Translated: CASSEALTAQGHF.

The V and J genes are TRBV5-1 and TRBJ2-3; TRBD2 aligns across 10 bases. Germline values: CDR1 SGHRS, CDR2 YFSETQ. The CDR3 spans 15 residues. The trim removed 3 bases at V and 8 bases at J, leaving 9 bases unmatched. The CDR3 nucleotides read TGCGCCAGCAGCTCTTCCCCTAGCGGGGGTACTACGCAGTATTTT. Its translation is CASSSSPSGGTTQYF.

V is TRBV29-1 and J is TRBJ2-1; possible D gene TRBD2, 7 bases. Trimming removed 3 bases at V and 3 bases at J, with 24 bases between. This CDR3 is 18 amino acids long. Germline CDR1 SQVTM, CDR2 ANQGSEA. CDR3 sequence reads: CSVDGAGKEGGGYNEQFF. The CDR3 DNA reads as TGCAGCGTTGATGGTGCTGGGAAAGAGGGGGGGGGCTACAATGAGCAGTTCTTC.

This clone showed up just a few times. The V and J genes are TRBV13 and TRBJ2-1; D is unresolved. The CDR3 runs to 11 residues. Germline V gives CDR1 PRHDT, CDR2 FYEKMQ (reference sequence). The V end lost 2 bases, the J end lost 8 bases, and 4 bases lay between the germline ends. The CDR3 DNA reads TGTGCCAGCAGCTTATCGGATGAGCAGTTCTTC. Protein sequence: CASSLSDEQFF.

This chain joins TRBV28 and TRBJ1-2; 8 nucleotides line up with TRBD1. This CDR3 region has 16 residues. With V trimmed by 4 bases and J by 3 bases, 10 bases remained unmatched. CDR1 MDHEN and CDR2 SYDVKM come from the germline V gene. This CDR3 reads CASSSAGGKRDYGYTF. The CDR3 DNA reads TGTGCCAGCAGTTCGGCAGGGGGCAAGAGGGACTATGGCTACACCTTC.

A remark on this clone: One end of the junction fails to match germline, which may point to a read error. The gene calls are TRBV30 and TRBJ1-6; 8 bases align to TRBD1. Germline-derived CDR1 and CDR2 are GTSNPN and SVGIG (reference sequence). The CDR3 has 13 residues. The CDR3 coding sequence is TGTGCCTGGGGACAGGGCTATACTTCACCCCTCCACTTT. Protein: CAWGQGYTSPLHF.

The chain joins TRBV2 to TRBJ2-5, with D unclear. The DNA end lines up better with TRBJ2-7; the J call may be wrong. The CDR3 loop spans 13 amino acids. Germline lookup yields CDR1 SNHLY and CDR2 FYNNEI. The CDR3 DNA follows: TGTGCCAGCAGTGGACTGACCACCTACGAGCAGTACTTC. Amino acid sequence: CASSGLTTYEQYF.

This clone came up once. The V call is TRBV6-5, the J call TRBJ2-7, with D perhaps TRBD2 (6 bases). The CDR3 has 15 amino acids. Trimming pared 6 bases from V and 2 bases from J, leaving 17 bases between. Germline loops: CDR1 MNHEY, CDR2 SVGAGI. As DNA, the CDR3 is TGTGCCAGCAGCCAAGGGGCGGGGACTGCCTACGAGCAGTACTTC. Its translation: CASSQGAGTAYEQYF.

V usage is TRBV28 and J usage is TRBJ1-1, with TRBD1 matching 7 bases. The CDR3 has 12 residues. The ends lost 9 bases at V and 3 bases at J; junction bases unmatched: 4. In germline, CDR1 is MDHEN, CDR2 SYDVKM. CDR3 DNA: TGTGCCAGTTCGGGACAGTACACTGAAGCTTTCTTT. It yields the protein CASSGQYTEAFF.

J is TRBJ2-3 and V is TRBV25-1; 10 bases align to TRBD1. In germline, CDR1 is MGHDK, CDR2 SYGVNS. The CDR3 is 16 residues long. Germline trimming cut 1 base from V and 6 bases from J; bases unmatched to any gene: 7. The CDR3 is CASSELRTGGDDTQYF. DNA for the CDR3: TGTGCCAGCAGTGAATTAAGGACAGGGGGTGACGATACGCAGTATTTT. The complete variable domain, with remaining parts taken from reference TRBV25-1 and TRBJ2-3, reads EADIYQTPRYLVIGTGKKITLECSQTMGHDKMYWYQQDPGMELHLIHYSYGVNSTEKGDLSSESTVSRIRTEHFPLTLESARPSHTSQYLCASSELRTGGDDTQYFGPGTRLTVL.

The chain's CDR3 is CASSKGLAGPLGEQYF. The CDR3, as DNA: TGTGCCAGCAGTAAGGGACTAGCGGGACCTTTGGGCGAGCAGTACTTC. The gene calls are TRBV7-2 and TRBJ2-5, with 13 positions matching TRBD2. The J call is uncertain, as TRBJ2-7 better fits the DNA end. The germline gives CDR1 SGHTA, CDR2 FQGNSA. The CDR3 length is 16 residues.

This sequence joins TRBV28 and TRBJ1-2; no clear D gene. V was cut by 6 bases and J by 1 base, with 3 bases left in between. The germline V gene has CDR1 MDHEN and CDR2 SYDVKM. The CDR3 has 11 residues. CDR3 in DNA: TGTGCCAGCAGCGGTAACTATGGCTACACCTTC. Translating it yields CASSGNYGYTF.

On this clone: The junction shows a germline mismatch at one end, possibly a read error. The V gene is TRBV7-7, the J gene TRBJ2-1; D is perhaps TRBD1 (5 bases). The CDR3 has 17 residues. Germline V gene lookup returns CDR1 SSHAT and CDR2 FNYEAQ (reference sequence). The CDR3 sequence: CASSLGIRAGNDHEQFF. The CDR3 DNA is TGTGCTAGCAGCTTAGGAATTCGGGCAGGGAATGACCATGAGCAGTTCTTC.

J is TRBJ2-7 and V is TRBV11-2; 9 bases match TRBD2. V lost 1 base to trimming and J lost 4 bases; unmatched junction nucleotides: 5. The germline V gene has CDR1 SGHAT and CDR2 FQNNGV. The CDR3 sequence is 15 residues long. CDR3 in amino acids: CASSLARGGEYEQYF. The CDR3 DNA sequence: TGTGCCAGCAGCTTAGCGCGGGGGGGCGAATACGAGCAGTACTTC.

This clone was counted between two and nine times. This chain joins TRBV9 and TRBJ2-5; 7 bases are a match to TRBD1. The CDR3 runs to 14 residues. V gave up 1 base and J gave up 4 bases; unmatched junction bases: 4. Germline V lookup: CDR1 SGDLS, CDR2 YYNGEE. CDR3 protein: CASSVTGTAETQYF. The CDR3 DNA reads TGTGCCAGCAGCGTAACCGGGACAGCAGAGACCCAGTACTTC.

This clone was observed once. The rearrangement links TRBV28 to TRBJ1-5; TRBD1 might be the D (6 bases). V was pared by 1 base and J by 7 bases, with 11 bases between. Germline CDR1 MDHEN, CDR2 SYDVKM. The CDR3 is 14 residues long. The chain's CDR3 is CASSLSRGGQPQHF. In DNA form, the CDR3 reads TGTGCCAGCAGTTTATCCAGGGGCGGACAGCCCCAGCATTTT.

The V call is TRBV19, the J call TRBJ2-1, with D possibly being TRBD2 (7 bases). The CDR3 sequence is 12 residues long. With 7 bases removed from V and 10 bases from J, the gap between germline ends came to 14 bases. Germline CDR1 is LNHDA and CDR2 is SQIVND (reference sequence). The CDR3 coding sequence is TGTGCCAGTATGTCCGGGGGGCGGGAGCAGTTCTTC. This codes for CASMSGGREQFF.